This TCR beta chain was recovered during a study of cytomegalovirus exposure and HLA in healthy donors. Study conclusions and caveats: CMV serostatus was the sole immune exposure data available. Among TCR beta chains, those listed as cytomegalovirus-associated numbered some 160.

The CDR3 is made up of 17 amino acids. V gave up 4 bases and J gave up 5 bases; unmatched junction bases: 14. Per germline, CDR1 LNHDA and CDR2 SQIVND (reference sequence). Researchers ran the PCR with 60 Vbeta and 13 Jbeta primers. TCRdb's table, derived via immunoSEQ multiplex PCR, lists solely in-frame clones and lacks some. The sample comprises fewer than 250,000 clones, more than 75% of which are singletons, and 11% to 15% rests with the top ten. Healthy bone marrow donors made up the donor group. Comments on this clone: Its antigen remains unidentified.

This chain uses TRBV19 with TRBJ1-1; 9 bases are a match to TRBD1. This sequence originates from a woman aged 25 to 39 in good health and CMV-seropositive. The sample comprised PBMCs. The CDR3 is CASSTFREQGARTEAFF. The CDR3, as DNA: TGTGCCAGTAGTACCTTTAGGGAACAGGGGGCGAGGACTGAAGCTTTCTTT. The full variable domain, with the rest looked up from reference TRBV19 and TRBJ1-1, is DGGITQSPKYLFRKEGQNVTLSCEQNLNHDAMYWYRQDPGQGLRLIYYSQIVNDFQKGDIAEGYSVSREKKESFPLTVTSAQKNPTAFYLCASSTFREQGARTEAFFGQGTRLTVV.